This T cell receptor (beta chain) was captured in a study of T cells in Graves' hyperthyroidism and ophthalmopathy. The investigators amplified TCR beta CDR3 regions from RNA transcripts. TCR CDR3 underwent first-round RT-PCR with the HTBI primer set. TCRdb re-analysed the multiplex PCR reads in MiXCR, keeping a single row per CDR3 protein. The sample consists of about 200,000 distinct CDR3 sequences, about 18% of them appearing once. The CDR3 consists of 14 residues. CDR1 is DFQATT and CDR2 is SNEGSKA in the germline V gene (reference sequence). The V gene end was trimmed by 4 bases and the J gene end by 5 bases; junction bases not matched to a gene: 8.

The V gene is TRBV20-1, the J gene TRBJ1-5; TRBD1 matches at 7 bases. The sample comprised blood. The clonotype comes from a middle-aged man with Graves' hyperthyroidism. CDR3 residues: CSAKGAGAYQPQHF. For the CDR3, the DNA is TGCAGTGCTAAGGGGGCCGGGGCCTATCAGCCCCAGCATTTT.